The sequence of this T cell receptor (beta chain) was determined in a study of CD4 and CD8 cells across lung adenocarcinoma regions. Donors had localized lung adenocarcinoma, a non-small cell lung cancer. The CDR3 totals 16 residues. Trimming removed 7 bases from V and 0 bases from J; junction bases left unmatched: 9. CDR1 and CDR2 (germline): MNHEY, SMNVEV (reference sequence). MiXCR, applied by TCRdb to the PCR reads, yields one record per CDR3 protein. The sample lists more than 7,500 distinct CDR3 sequences; about 50% were seen once. The sequenced sample was CD8+ T cells from the margin of a lung tumor. This receptor was identified in a female donor with lung adenocarcinoma. The CD4 and CD8 labels of this study may be unreliable. The chain joins TRBV27 to TRBJ2-1; 7 bases match TRBD1. The CDR3 loop is CASNTRDRGSYNEQFF. CDR3 nucleotide sequence: TGTGCCAGCAATACCCGGGACAGAGGCTCCTACAATGAGCAGTTCTTC.